Sequencing of this TCR beta chain was carried out in a study of cytomegalovirus exposure and HLA in healthy donors. General study points: Three of the chains that were CMV-associated were confirmed in vitro to be specific for CMV antigens.

CDR3 length: 15 residues. Trimming removed 5 bases from V and 0 bases from J; junction bases left unmatched: 3. The germline CDR1 and CDR2 sequences are SGHAT and FQNNGV. Method: immunoSEQ multiplex PCR; TCRdb's copy keeps in-frame clones and lacks some. The sample lists about 88,000 clones; more than 70% were seen once. Of note for this clone: Its antigen remains unknown.

The sample consisted of PBMCs. The receptor was isolated from a woman younger than 30 in good health and CMV-seropositive. The V call is TRBV11-2, the J call TRBJ2-7; 11 nucleotides match TRBD1. The CDR3 protein is CASSRDRGISYEQYF. The CDR3 DNA follows: TGTGCCAGCAGCCGGGACAGGGGGATCTCCTACGAGCAGTACTTC. The full variable domain, its missing parts supplied by reference TRBV11-2 and TRBJ2-7, is EAGVAQSPRYKIIEKRQSVAFWCNPISGHATLYWYQQILGQGPKLLIQFQNNGVVDDSQLPKDRFSAERLKGVDSTLKIQPAKLEDSAVYLCASSRDRGISYEQYFGPGTRLTVT.